Listed here are 13 T cell receptor beta chains from one sample, sequenced in a study of blood T cell repertoires in COVID-19 (dated by TCRdb to 2019 to 2021). Library creation used the immunoSEQ multiplex PCR assay. The immuneACCESS repertoire file appears here via TCRdb, limited to in-frame rearrangements. These files lack a portion of the clones; in checked studies, under half of the deficit traces to unresolved V genes, and the cause of the others is not known. The sample yields hundreds of thousands of clones; over 75% were counted once. Of the sample, 13% falls within the top ten clones. The sequenced sample was peripheral blood. The receptors were sampled from a human donor in a cohort sampled during active COVID-19.

This chain uses TRBV19 with TRBJ1-5; 7 bases map to TRBD1. V lost 2 bases to trimming and J lost 3 bases; unmatched junction nucleotides: 1. Germline CDR1 and CDR2: LNHDA and SQIVND (reference sequence). The CDR3 has 14 residues. The CDR3 coding sequence is TGTGCCAGTAGTATAAAGGGGGCCAATCAGCCCCAGCATTTT. Translating it yields CASSIKGANQPQHF. Supplemented by reference TRBV19 and TRBJ1-5, the full variable domain reads DGGITQSPKYLFRKEGQNVTLSCEQNLNHDAMYWYRQDPGQGLRLIYYSQIVNDFQKGDIAEGYSVSREKKESFPLTVTSAQKNPTAFYLCASSIKGANQPQHFGDGTRLSIL.

This sequence joins TRBV5-4 and TRBJ2-7; D remains unclear. V lost 1 base, J lost 2 bases, and 13 bases lay in between. The germline gives CDR1 SGHNT, CDR2 YYREEE (reference sequence). This CDR3 region has 15 residues. The CDR3 nucleotides are TGTGCCAGCAGCTTGAATTCATTGTCCCCCTACGAGCAGTACTTC. Translating gives CASSLNSLSPYEQYF.

The chain combines TRBV14 with TRBJ2-7, with unresolved D. This CDR3 is 14 amino acids long. Between the trimmed V and J ends, which lost 1 base and 5 bases, there was a span of 12 bases. The germline V gene has CDR1 SGHDN and CDR2 FVKESK. CDR3 in amino acids: CASSQVSRLNEQYF. DNA for the CDR3: TGTGCCAGCAGCCAAGTGTCCAGGCTCAACGAGCAGTACTTC. Supplemented by reference TRBV14 and TRBJ2-7, the full variable domain reads EAGVTQFPSHSVIEKGQTVTLRCDPISGHDNLYWYRRVMGKEIKFLLHFVKESKQDESGMPNNRFLAERTGGTYSTLKVQPAELEDSGVYFCASSQVSRLNEQYFGPGTRLTVT.

The CDR3 sequence: CASSLKPGQKVYGYTF. Written as DNA, the CDR3 is TGTGCCAGCAGCCTAAAACCGGGACAAAAAGTCTATGGCTACACCTTC. J is TRBJ1-2 and V is TRBV16; D is perhaps TRBD1 (6 bases). Between the trimmed V and J ends, which lost 4 bases and 4 bases, there was a span of 19 bases. There are 16 residues in the CDR3. Germline-derived CDR1 and CDR2 are KGHSY and FQNENV.

This chain's CDR3 is CAISDLDRDSSGNTIYF. CDR3 nucleotides: TGTGCCATCAGTGACCTCGACCGGGACAGCTCTGGAAACACCATATATTTT. The chain couples TRBV10-3 to TRBJ1-3; 7 bases match TRBD1. The CDR3 has 17 residues. Trimming removed 3 bases from V and 0 bases from J; junction bases left unmatched: 8. The germline CDR1 and CDR2 sequences are ENHRY and SYGVKD.

The chain couples TRBV5-1 to TRBJ2-1; 9 nucleotides agree with TRBD2. In germline, CDR1 is SGHRS, CDR2 YFSETQ. V gave up 5 bases and J gave up 6 bases; unmatched junction bases: 9. The CDR3 spans 15 residues. CDR3 protein: CASRDGLASTNEQFF. The DNA of the CDR3 is TGCGCCAGCAGGGACGGACTAGCGAGTACCAATGAGCAGTTCTTC.

The rearrangement uses TRBV2 and TRBJ2-7, with TRBD2 identical over 11 bases. The J segment lost 7 bases and the V segment lost 2 bases, leaving 10 bases of the junction unmatched. The CDR3 runs to 16 residues. CDR1 is SNHLY, CDR2 FYNNEI, per germline. CDR3 bases: TGTGCCAGCAGTGAAAGGAGGGTAGCGGGAGGGCGAGAGCAGTACTTC. Protein: CASSERRVAGGREQYF.

The gene calls are TRBV6-5 and TRBJ2-1; 12 nucleotides match TRBD2. J gave up 4 bases and V 6 bases, and 4 bases lay outside the gene matches. The CDR3 is 15 residues long. The germline V gene has CDR1 MNHEY and CDR2 SVGAGI. CDR3 nucleotide sequence: TGTGCCAGCAGGCTAGCGGGGGGGGCTTACAATGAGCAGTTCTTC. It codes for CASRLAGGAYNEQFF.

The V call is TRBV15, the J call TRBJ1-2; D uncertain. In germline, CDR1 is LNHNV, CDR2 YYDKDF (reference sequence). This CDR3 has 12 residues. The V end was cut by 1 base, the J end by 6 bases, with 6 bases between. In nucleotides, the CDR3 is TGTGCCACCAGCAGAGGAACGGATGGCTACACCTTC. Its translation: CATSRGTDGYTF.

The chain couples TRBV5-1 to TRBJ2-3; TRBD2 might be the D (5 bases). CDR3 length: 16 amino acids. Trimming cost V 1 base and J 0 bases, with 12 bases left between them. The V gene's germline CDR1 is SGHRS and CDR2 YFSETQ. This chain's CDR3 is CASSLSRAGSTDTQYF. CDR3 bases: TGCGCCAGCAGCTTGAGCCGGGCGGGTAGCACAGATACGCAGTATTTT.

The rearrangement links TRBV27 to TRBJ2-3, with a tentative D call TRBD1 (6 bases). The CDR3 covers 14 residues. V lost 3 bases and J 1 base, leaving 8 bases between the germline ends. Germline V CDR1 and CDR2: MNHEY, SMNVEV (reference sequence). CDR3 region: CASSFGGGTDTQYF. CDR3 nucleotide sequence: TGTGCCAGCAGTTTTGGGGGCGGCACAGATACGCAGTATTTT.

The V and J genes are TRBV4-3 and TRBJ2-6; D is perhaps TRBD2 (5 bases). The CDR3 is 18 amino acids. Germline-derived CDR1 and CDR2 are LGHNA and YSLEER. V lost 0 bases to trimming and J lost 1 base, with 13 bases between them. In DNA, the CDR3 is TGCGCCAGCAGCCAAGAGGGGAGATGGGGATCTGGGGCCAACGTCCTGACTTTC. Translating it yields CASSQEGRWGSGANVLTF.

This sequence joins TRBV28 and TRBJ1-2, with 10 bases lining up with TRBD1. The V gene's germline CDR1 is MDHEN and CDR2 SYDVKM. This CDR3 has 15 amino acids. The V and J ends lost 5 bases and 6 bases, in that order; junction bases with no gene match: 9. The CDR3 here is CASSIRDRGYNGYTF. Here the CDR3 DNA reads TGTGCCAGCAGTATCCGGGACAGGGGATATAATGGCTACACCTTC.